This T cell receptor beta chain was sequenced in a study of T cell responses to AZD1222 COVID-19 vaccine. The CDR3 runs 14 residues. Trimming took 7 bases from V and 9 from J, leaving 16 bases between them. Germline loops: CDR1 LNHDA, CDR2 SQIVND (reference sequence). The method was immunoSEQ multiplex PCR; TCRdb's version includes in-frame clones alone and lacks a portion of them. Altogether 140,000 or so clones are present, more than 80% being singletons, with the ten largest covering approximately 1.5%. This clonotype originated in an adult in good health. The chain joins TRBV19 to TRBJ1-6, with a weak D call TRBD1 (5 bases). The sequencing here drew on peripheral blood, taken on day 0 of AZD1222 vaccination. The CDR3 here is CASTMGTKGSPLHF. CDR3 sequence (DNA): TGTGCCAGTACCATGGGGACTAAGGGTTCACCCCTCCACTTT. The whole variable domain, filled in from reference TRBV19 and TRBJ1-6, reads DGGITQSPKYLFRKEGQNVTLSCEQNLNHDAMYWYRQDPGQGLRLIYYSQIVNDFQKGDIAEGYSVSREKKESFPLTVTSAQKNPTAFYLCASTMGTKGSPLHFGNGTRLTVT.